This record concerns one T cell receptor (beta chain) sequence. It has no known antigen specificity. Per-nucleotide qualities are absent, and no much larger clonotype sits a single base away. CDR1 and CDR2 (MNHEY, SVGAGI) derive from the germline V gene. The cysteine opens and the phenylalanine closes a CDR3 of 15 amino acids. Of the read, only the CDR3 DNA is kept; its 45 bases are in frame from base 1. V was cut back by 2 bases and J by 2 bases, leaving a gap of 10 bases between them. These data come from a study of T cell responses to AZD1222 COVID-19 vaccine (dated by TCRdb to about 2021). For the study in its entirety: AZD1222 recipients with second doses at about 4 weeks or about 12 weeks were pooled, because spike-specific TCR depth and breadth did not differ between schedules. A total of just over 230 trial participants underwent TCR sequencing, of whom around 210 had received two doses of AZD1222 and about 26 had received two doses of the MenACWY control vaccine. Trial participants were enrolled by age into subgroups of 18-55, 56-69 and 70-plus years, and around 150, 28 and 57 TCR-sequenced participants, respectively, were included in these subgroups.

Explained via the paper, the time point label denotes: baseline before first vaccination. The vaccinee samples were drawn from two UK trials, COV001 and COV002, one of which was a single-blind randomized controlled phase 2/3 trial testing AZD1222 (ChAdOx1 nCoV-19) in healthy adults. For TCRbeta chain sequencing, PBMC samples were collected from trial participants at day 0 and at day 28 after the second dose. Findings and caveats that apply to the study as a whole: Conclusions about previously exposed vaccinees are limited because only six or seven AZD1222 recipients were SARS-CoV-2 seropositive at baseline. The whole spike protein was spanned by vaccine-associated CD4 TCRs, and dominant responses were seen in regions 160-218 and 743-854. Participants were mostly white British and included more females than males, and it was suggested by the authors that clonal diversity may have been underestimated. In the small 56-69-year group, the increase in depth fell short of significance, most likely because of low power. Nearly half of unique spike-specific TCRs reportedly recognized epitopes outside regions mutated in the B.1.351 and B.1.1.7 variants. Spike-specific TCR breadth and depth rose significantly after two AZD1222 doses compared with day 0 and with MenACWY recipients. Because no day 14 peak-response samples were available, repertoires were characterized only after the peak T cell response.

The CDR3 regions of human TCRbeta chains were subjected to immunosequencing. Per the original workflow: Repertoire TCRs were matched against a reference library of SARS-CoV-2-specific TCRs generated with the MIRA antigen-specificity platform. Breadth meant the fraction of unique TCRs that were SARS-CoV-2-associated, whereas depth meant the fraction of total T cells that were SARS-CoV-2-associated. Using the MIRA data, each spike-specific TCR was assigned both to the spike region to which the TCR was reactive and to a CD4 or CD8 class. Log10-transformed breadth and depth values were compared by one-way ANOVA with Sidak's multiple comparisons tests. The table was pulled from immuneACCESS by TCRdb, which kept in-frame rearrangements only. Such tables lose some clones; where checked, under half of the loss comes from unresolved V genes, and the rest has no known cause. The DNA was the basis for D and trimming; V, J and clone size are from that table. This sample holds roughly 150,000 clones; 80% to 90% were observed only once. 1.5% to 2% of the sample rests with the top ten.

This sequence uses TRBV6-5 and TRBJ1-3; no confident D gene assignment can be made. This sample comprised peripheral blood, obtained on day 0 of AZD1222 vaccination. This TCR was recovered from an adult in good health. The CDR3 sequence is CASSYNRNTGNTIYF. The base sequence is TGTGCCAGCAGTTACAACAGAAACACTGGAAACACCATATATTTT.